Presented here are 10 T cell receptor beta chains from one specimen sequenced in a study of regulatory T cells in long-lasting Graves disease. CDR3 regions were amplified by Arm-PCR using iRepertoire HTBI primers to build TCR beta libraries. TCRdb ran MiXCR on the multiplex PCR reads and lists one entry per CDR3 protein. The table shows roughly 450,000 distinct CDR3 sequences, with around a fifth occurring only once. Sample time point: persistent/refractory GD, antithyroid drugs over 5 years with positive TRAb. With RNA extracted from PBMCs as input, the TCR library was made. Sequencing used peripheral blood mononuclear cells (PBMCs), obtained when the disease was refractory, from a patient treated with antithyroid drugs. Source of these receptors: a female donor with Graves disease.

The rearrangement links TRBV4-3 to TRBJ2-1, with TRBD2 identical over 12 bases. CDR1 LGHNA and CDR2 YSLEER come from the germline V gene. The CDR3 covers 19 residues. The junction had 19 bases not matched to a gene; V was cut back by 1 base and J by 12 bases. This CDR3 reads CASSQGSVGGLAGILRQFF. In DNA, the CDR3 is TGCGCCAGCAGCCAAGGAAGTGTAGGAGGACTAGCGGGGATCCTTCGGCAGTTCTTC.

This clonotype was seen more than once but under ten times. CDR3 loop: CASSLRTGGVGNQPQHF. The CDR3 nucleotides are TGCGCCAGCAGCTTGAGGACAGGGGGCGTAGGGAATCAGCCCCAGCATTTT. This sequence joins TRBV5-1 and TRBJ1-5, with 11 bases fitting TRBD1. Germline assignment: CDR1 SGHRS and CDR2 YFSETQ. The CDR3 has 17 amino acids. Trimming took 1 base from V and 4 from J; bases not matched to a gene: 7.

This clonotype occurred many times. CDR3 sequence: CASSPGWVTVGQPQHF. Written as DNA, the CDR3 is TGTGCCAGCAGCCCAGGGTGGGTCACGGTCGGTCAGCCCCAGCATTTT. V is TRBV28 and J is TRBJ1-5; D might be TRBD1 (5 bases). The CDR3 spans 16 residues. Trimming pared 6 bases from V and 6 bases from J, leaving 21 bases between. Germline CDR1 and CDR2: MDHEN and SYDVKM.

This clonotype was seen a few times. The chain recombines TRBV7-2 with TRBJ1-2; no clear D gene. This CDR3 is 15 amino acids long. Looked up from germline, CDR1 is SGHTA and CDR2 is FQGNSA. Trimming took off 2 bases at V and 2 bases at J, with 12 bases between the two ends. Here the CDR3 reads CASSLRATENYGYTF. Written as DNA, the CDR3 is TGTGCCAGCAGCTTAAGGGCAACTGAGAACTATGGCTACACCTTC.

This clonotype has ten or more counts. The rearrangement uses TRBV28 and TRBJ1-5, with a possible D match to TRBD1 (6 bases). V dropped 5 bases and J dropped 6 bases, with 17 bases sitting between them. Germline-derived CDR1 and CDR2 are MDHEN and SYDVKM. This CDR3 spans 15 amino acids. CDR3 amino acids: CASSSRRGLVQPQHF. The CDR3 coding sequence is TGTGCCAGCAGTAGTCGTCGGGGGCTGGTTCAGCCCCAGCATTTT.

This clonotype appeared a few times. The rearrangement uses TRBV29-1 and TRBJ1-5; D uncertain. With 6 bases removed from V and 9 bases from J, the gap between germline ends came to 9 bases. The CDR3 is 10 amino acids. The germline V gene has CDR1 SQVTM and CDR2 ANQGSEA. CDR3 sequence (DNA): TGCAGCGTCCCCCCAGGGCCCCAGCATTTT. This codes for CSVPPGPQHF.

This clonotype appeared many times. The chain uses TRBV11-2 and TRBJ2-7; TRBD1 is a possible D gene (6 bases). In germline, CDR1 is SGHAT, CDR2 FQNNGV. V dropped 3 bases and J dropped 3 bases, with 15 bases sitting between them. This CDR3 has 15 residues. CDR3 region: CASSLKAGDHYEQYF. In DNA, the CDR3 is TGTGCCAGCAGCTTGAAGGCAGGGGACCACTACGAGCAGTACTTC.

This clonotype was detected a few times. CDR3 bases: TGTGCCAGTAACATGAGGGGCACTGAAGCTTTCTTT. Its translation: CASNMRGTEAFF. This chain connects TRBV19 to TRBJ1-1; D may be TRBD1 (5 bases). V shed 7 bases and J shed 4 bases, with 10 bases lying between them. This CDR3 is 12 amino acids long. CDR1 is LNHDA and CDR2 is SQIVND in the germline V gene (reference sequence).

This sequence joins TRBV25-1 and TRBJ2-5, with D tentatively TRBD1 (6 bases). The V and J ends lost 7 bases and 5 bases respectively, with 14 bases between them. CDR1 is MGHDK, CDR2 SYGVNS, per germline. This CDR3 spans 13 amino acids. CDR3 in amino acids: CASTGAHGETQYF. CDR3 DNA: TGTGCCAGCACAGGGGCACACGGGGAGACCCAGTACTTC.

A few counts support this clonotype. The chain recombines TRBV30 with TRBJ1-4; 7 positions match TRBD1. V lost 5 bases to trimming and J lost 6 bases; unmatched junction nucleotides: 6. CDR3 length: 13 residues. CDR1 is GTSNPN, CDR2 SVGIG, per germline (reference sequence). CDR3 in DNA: TGTGCCTGGTCCTCAGACAGGGATGAAAAACTGTTTTTT. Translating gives CAWSSDRDEKLFF.